These 20 T cell receptor beta chains came from one sample sequenced in a study of T cells in Graves' hyperthyroidism and ophthalmopathy. Amplification of TCR beta CDR3 regions used RNA as the template. HTBI primers were employed in a first-round RT-PCR of the TCR CDR3. Using its own MiXCR run on the multiplex PCR reads, TCRdb lists one record per CDR3 protein. The data contain 300,000 to 350,000 distinct CDR3 sequences, 15% to 20% of them singletons. Sequenced: blood. The receptor source for this set is a woman between 40 and 50 years old with Graves' ophthalmopathy.

This clonotype has ten or more counts. The CDR3 DNA follows: TGTGCCAGTAGTATCTTGCCAGCAGAGGGACGGAACACTGAAGCTTTCTTT. The encoded protein is CASSILPAEGRNTEAFF. V and J are TRBV19 and TRBJ1-1; D is possibly TRBD1 (5 bases). Germline CDR1 reads LNHDA; CDR2 reads SQIVND (reference sequence). There are 17 residues in the CDR3. V gave up 3 bases and J gave up 1 base, with 18 bases separating them. Combining the CDR3 with reference TRBV19 and TRBJ1-1 gives the whole variable domain DGGITQSPKYLFRKEGQNVTLSCEQNLNHDAMYWYRQDPGQGLRLIYYSQIVNDFQKGDIAEGYSVSREKKESFPLTVTSAQKNPTAFYLCASSILPAEGRNTEAFFGQGTRLTVV.

At least ten counts were recorded for this clonotype. The chain uses TRBV7-2 and TRBJ2-7, with TRBD1 matching 9 bases. Germline V gene data show CDR1 as SGHTA and CDR2 as FQGNSA. This CDR3 has 16 amino acids. J gave up 0 bases and V 0 bases, and 3 bases lay outside the gene matches. DNA for the CDR3: TGTGCCAGCAGCTTAGCCGGACAGGGGAGCTCCTACGAGCAGTACTTC. Protein sequence: CASSLAGQGSSYEQYF.

On this clonotype itself: This could be a read error, since a much larger clone is one nucleotide away. This rearrangement joins TRBV12-3 or TRBV12-4 to TRBJ1-1, with D possibly being TRBD1 (5 bases). This CDR3 comprises 13 residues. The germline V and J ends were trimmed by 6 bases and 1 base, with 9 bases remaining between them. The CDR3 sequence is CASSSDRNTEAFF. The CDR3 coding sequence is TGTGCCAGCAGCTCCGACAGGAACACTGAAGCTTTCTTT.

This clonotype has ten or more counts. V is TRBV5-1 and J is TRBJ2-2; D is undetermined. The CDR3 consists of 15 residues. From germline, CDR1 is SGHRS and CDR2 YFSETQ. Trimming removed 1 base at V and 1 base at J, with 8 bases between. The CDR3 spells CASSLTIQNTGELFF. CDR3 sequence (DNA): TGCGCCAGCAGCTTGACAATTCAGAACACCGGGGAGCTGTTTTTT.

Notes on this clonotype: A read error may explain this, as a much larger clone is one base away. The chain links TRBV27 to TRBJ2-7; D gene ambiguous. The CDR3 covers 15 residues. The germline V and J ends were trimmed by 4 bases and 6 bases, with 19 bases remaining between them. The germline gives CDR1 MNHEY, CDR2 SMNVEV (reference sequence). Here the CDR3 DNA reads TGTGCCAGCAGTTCCAGGTTGGAGTGGAACCTCGAGCAGTACTTC. It encodes CASSSRLEWNLEQYF.

The V gene is TRBV6-1, the J gene TRBJ1-5; D possibly corresponds to TRBD1 (6 bases). Trimming shortened V by 4 bases and J by 0 bases, and 13 bases separated the two germline ends. The germline V gene encodes CDR1 MNHNS and CDR2 SASEGT. The CDR3 is 16 residues long. The CDR3 DNA is TGTGCCAGCAGTGTAAGGGACACCGATAGCAATCAGCCCCAGCATTTT. It encodes CASSVRDTDSNQPQHF.

The chain has TRBV6-1 and TRBJ2-7, with 9 bases matching TRBD1. CDR3 length: 17 residues. The V gene end was trimmed by 6 bases and the J gene end by 3 bases; junction bases not matched to a gene: 15. Germline loops: CDR1 MNHNS, CDR2 SASEGT. The CDR3 DNA sequence: TGTGCCAGCAGGGGAACCGGGACAGGGCTCGACAACTACGAGCAGTACTTC. Amino acid sequence: CASRGTGTGLDNYEQYF.

This clonotype was found many times. This sequence joins TRBV25-1 and TRBJ2-7; a possible D gene is TRBD1 (6 bases). CDR1 and CDR2 from the germline V gene are MGHDK and SYGVNS. CDR3 length equals 16 residues. V was trimmed by 4 bases and J by 2 bases, leaving 18 bases between them. CDR3 protein: CASSGTTGTLTYEQYF. CDR3 DNA: TGTGCCAGCAGTGGGACGACCGGGACACTAACCTACGAGCAGTACTTC.

This clonotype has a count of ten or more. This chain uses TRBV28 with TRBJ2-7; 9 nucleotides match TRBD1. Losses at the gene ends were 4 bases for V and 6 bases for J; bases not matched to a gene: 4. Per the germline V gene, CDR1 is MDHEN and CDR2 is SYDVKM. This CDR3 contains 13 residues. CDR3 loop: CASSSGDRVEQYF. The CDR3 DNA reads as TGTGCCAGCAGTTCAGGGGACAGGGTCGAGCAGTACTTC.

This clonotype occurred many times. The J gene is TRBJ2-2, the V gene TRBV9, with D uncertain. Germline assignment: CDR1 SGDLS and CDR2 YYNGEE. The ends were cut back, 5 bases at V and 1 base at J, with 3 bases in the middle. CDR3 length: 12 residues. The CDR3 is CASSGNTGELFF. CDR3 in DNA: TGTGCCAGCAGTGGGAACACCGGGGAGCTGTTTTTT.

This clonotype was recorded at least ten times. The V call is TRBV12-3 or TRBV12-4, the J call TRBJ1-1, with D perhaps TRBD1 (5 bases). The CDR3 spans 16 residues. Trimming left V 6 bases short and J 6 bases short, with 23 bases between. CDR3 residues: CASSPRGARPFAEAFF. The CDR3 DNA reads as TGTGCCAGCAGCCCCCGAGGGGCCAGACCATTCGCTGAAGCTTTCTTT.

This clonotype was recorded at least ten times. The V call is TRBV20-1, the J call TRBJ2-7; 8 bases are a match to TRBD2. Germline CDR1 DFQATT, CDR2 SNEGSKA (reference sequence). CDR3 size: 12 residues. V lost 5 bases to trimming and J lost 2 bases; unmatched junction nucleotides: 2. CDR3 region: CSAPGLAYEQYF. DNA of the CDR3: TGCAGTGCTCCGGGACTAGCCTACGAGCAGTACTTC.

This clonotype was counted at least ten times. The J gene is TRBJ2-2, the V gene TRBV5-1; 7 bases map to TRBD1. V trimming: 3 bases; J trimming: 1 base; junction bases outside the gene matches: 3. Germline V lookup: CDR1 SGHRS, CDR2 YFSETQ. CDR3 length: 15 amino acids. The CDR3 sequence is CASSWTGLNTGELFF. The CDR3 DNA follows: TGCGCCAGCAGCTGGACAGGTTTGAACACCGGGGAGCTGTTTTTT. Full variable domain (remainder filled in from reference TRBV5-1 and TRBJ2-2): KAGVTQTPRYLIKTRGQQVTLSCSPISGHRSVSWYQQTPGQGLQFLFEYFSETQRNKGNFPGRFSGRQFSNSRSEMNVSTLELGDSALYLCASSWTGLNTGELFFGEGSRLTVL.

This clonotype was recorded many times. V gene TRBV27 combines with J gene TRBJ2-4, with unresolved D. This CDR3 has 17 residues. The V gene's germline CDR1 is MNHEY and CDR2 SMNVEV (reference sequence). V dropped 0 bases and J dropped 0 bases, with 12 bases sitting between them. CDR3 sequence: CASSLSGRLLAKNIQYF. In nucleotides, the CDR3 is TGTGCCAGCAGTTTATCAGGCAGGCTTCTAGCCAAAAACATTCAGTACTTC.

This clonotype was picked up many times. This rearrangement joins TRBV11-2 to TRBJ1-2, with no clear D. Trimming removed 5 bases at V and 10 bases at J, with 17 bases between. Germline V gene data show CDR1 as SGHAT and CDR2 as FQNNGV. This CDR3 is 13 amino acids long. DNA for the CDR3: TGTGCCAGCAGCCTCCGGGCAGCCCCTTACTACACCTTC. Translated, it gives CASSLRAAPYYTF.

In its sample, this clonotype was seen many times. This chain uses TRBV13 with TRBJ2-7; the D call may be TRBD1 or TRBD2 (5 bases each). The CDR3 consists of 14 residues. The V end lost 2 bases, the J end lost 6 bases, and 14 bases lay between the germline ends. Per the germline V gene, CDR1 is PRHDT and CDR2 is FYEKMQ (reference sequence). The CDR3 region is CASSLNVRGREQYF. The CDR3 DNA reads TGTGCCAGCAGCTTAAACGTAAGGGGACGCGAGCAGTACTTC. The entire variable domain, with the rest obtained from reference TRBV13 and TRBJ2-7, is as follows: AAGVIQSPRHLIKEKRETATLKCYPIPRHDTVYWYQQGPGQDPQFLISFYEKMQSDKGSIPDRFSAQQFSDYHSELNMSSLELGDSALYFCASSLNVRGREQYFGPGTRLTVT.

Only one count was recorded for this clonotype. The chain couples TRBV12-3 or TRBV12-4 to TRBJ1-5; possible D gene TRBD1, 5 bases. V gave up 3 bases and J gave up 5 bases, with 11 bases separating them. There are 14 residues in the CDR3. In DNA form, the CDR3 reads TGTGCCAGCAGTTTTGCGCAGGGAGATCAGCCCCAGCATTTT. Its translation is CASSFAQGDQPQHF.

This clonotype was found many times. This chain connects TRBV6-5 to TRBJ1-1; D is possibly TRBD1 (6 bases). V lost 6 bases to trimming and J lost 4 bases, with 15 bases between them. The CDR3 loop spans 14 amino acids. In germline, CDR1 is MNHEY, CDR2 SVGAGI. CDR3 sequence: CASRNPGGGTEAFF. The CDR3 coding sequence is TGTGCCAGCAGAAACCCTGGAGGGGGCACTGAAGCTTTCTTT.

This clonotype showed up many times. This rearrangement joins TRBV6-2 or TRBV6-3 to TRBJ2-7; TRBD2 aligns across 12 bases. The CDR3 totals 15 residues. V dropped 6 bases and J dropped 5; count of bases not matched to a gene: 8. Germline lookup yields CDR1 MNHEY and CDR2 SVGEGT. The CDR3 bases are TGTGCCAGCAGGGAGACTAGCGGGAGAAGGGACGAGCAGTACTTC. It codes for CASRETSGRRDEQYF.

Here the CDR3 reads CASSHALLAGVSTGELFF. CDR3 coding DNA: TGTGCCAGCAGCCACGCGTTGTTAGCGGGAGTTTCCACCGGGGAGCTGTTTTTT. This chain uses TRBV4-2 with TRBJ2-2; 9 nucleotides match TRBD2. The CDR3 length is 18 residues. Germline V gene data show CDR1 as LGHNA and CDR2 as YNFKEQ. Germline trimming cut 3 bases from V and 4 bases from J; bases unmatched to any gene: 12.